The 6 T cell receptor beta chains presented below share a single source sample, sequenced in a study of patients and donors after allogeneic stem cell transplantation. TCRdb independently ran MiXCR on the RT-PCR reads; one entry per CDR3 protein. The repertoire includes around 200,000 distinct CDR3 sequences, 35% to 45% of them detected once, and approximately 10% sits in the top ten. Sequenced material: blood, either unsorted or a sorted T cell fraction (not recorded which). The receptors were sampled from a human donor who was either an allogeneic HSCT recipient or a stem cell or donor lymphocyte infusion donor (not recorded which). It is not recorded whose cells these are; they may come from a transplant donor.

This CDR3 reads CAIRTGANTGELFF. The CDR3 region has the DNA TGTGCCATCCGGACAGGGGCGAACACCGGGGAGCTGTTTTTT. V and J are TRBV10-3 and TRBJ2-2, with 9 bases lining up with TRBD1. V lost 8 bases and J lost 0; bases outside the gene matches: 1. Germline assignment: CDR1 ENHRY and CDR2 SYGVKD. There are 14 residues in the CDR3.

This rearrangement joins TRBV7-9 to TRBJ1-6, with D possibly being TRBD1 (5 bases). This CDR3 spans 15 amino acids. Germline V gene lookup returns CDR1 SEHNR and CDR2 FQNEAQ (reference sequence). The germline V and J ends were trimmed by 4 bases and 6 bases, with 13 bases remaining between them. CDR3 coding DNA: TGTGCCAGCAGCTCTCGGGGGACCATTAATTCACCCCTCCACTTT. It yields the protein CASSSRGTINSPLHF.

The chain uses TRBV12-3 or TRBV12-4 and TRBJ1-6; 7 nucleotides agree with TRBD1. The CDR3 runs to 15 residues. The ends lost 5 bases at V and 5 bases at J; junction bases unmatched: 6. CDR3 DNA sequence: TGTGCCAGCAGTCCCGGACAGGCCAATAATTCACCCCTCCACTTT. Translated: CASSPGQANNSPLHF.

The DNA of the CDR3 is TGTGCCCGACTCGGACGGGGAACTATCAATCAGCCCCAGCATTTT. This sequence encodes CARLGRGTINQPQHF. This chain links TRBV6-5 with TRBJ1-5, with D uncertain. Germline values: CDR1 MNHEY, CDR2 SVGAGI. Trimming pared 11 bases from V and 3 bases from J, leaving 20 bases between. CDR3 length: 15 residues.

Only a few counts were recorded for this clonotype. The rearrangement joins TRBV15 to TRBJ1-5; no clear D. V lost 3 bases to trimming and J lost 4 bases, with 13 bases between them. Germline V gene lookup returns CDR1 LNHNV and CDR2 YYDKDF (reference sequence). This CDR3 is 15 amino acids long. The chain's CDR3 is CATSSPRVRNQPQHF. In nucleotides, the CDR3 is TGTGCCACCAGCAGCCCTCGGGTCCGGAATCAGCCCCAGCATTTT.

The chain combines TRBV5-5 with TRBJ2-2; tentative D call: TRBD2 (5 bases). The CDR3 runs to 14 residues. Germline CDR1 and CDR2: SGHKS and YYEKEE (reference sequence). V was shortened by 0 bases and J by 4 bases, with 7 bases between the two germline ends. DNA for the CDR3: TGTGCCAGCAGCTTGGGAGGGCTCACCGGGGAGCTGTTTTTT. Amino acid sequence: CASSLGGLTGELFF.